These T cell receptor beta chains were read from a single sample in a study of T cell changes during pregnancy in multiple sclerosis. Profiled with immunoSEQ multiplex PCR; TCRdb holds only in-frame clones, not every one. The data hold under 40,000 clones, with less than 95% observed a single time. Here the sequenced sample was CD8+ T cells from peripheral blood mononuclear cells, taken before pregnancy. The receptors originated from a female donor with multiple sclerosis, enrolled in a pregnancy study. The CDR3 runs from the conserved cysteine through the conserved F or W.

j_gene	v_gene	CDR3aa
TRBJ1-2	TRBV10-3	CAISESDRGRSDGYTF
TRBJ2-3	TRBV9	CASSGLSGGSTDTQYF
TRBJ2-7	TRBV25-1	CASSGLAGAGEQYF
TRBJ1-4	TRBV9	CASSVTGATNEKLFF
TRBJ1-2	TRBV11-2	CASSLLGAGGYTF
TRBJ1-6	TRBV5-6	CASSSVLYGDSPLHF
TRBJ1-2	TRBV27	CASSAGYGYTF
TRBJ2-5	TRBV2	CASRPGQGYQETQYF
TRBJ1-2	TRBV4-3	CASSPGHSFGNPIGYTF
TRBJ1-1	TRBV6-5	CASSYVLSNTEAFF
TRBJ2-1	TRBV30	CAWSHPSGGLYNEQFF
TRBJ1-2	TRBV4-1	CASSTPGQTNYGYTF
TRBJ1-1	TRBV4-2	CASSQDNRGGVDTEAFF
TRBJ1-3	TRBV4-3	CASSFGQVGNTIYF